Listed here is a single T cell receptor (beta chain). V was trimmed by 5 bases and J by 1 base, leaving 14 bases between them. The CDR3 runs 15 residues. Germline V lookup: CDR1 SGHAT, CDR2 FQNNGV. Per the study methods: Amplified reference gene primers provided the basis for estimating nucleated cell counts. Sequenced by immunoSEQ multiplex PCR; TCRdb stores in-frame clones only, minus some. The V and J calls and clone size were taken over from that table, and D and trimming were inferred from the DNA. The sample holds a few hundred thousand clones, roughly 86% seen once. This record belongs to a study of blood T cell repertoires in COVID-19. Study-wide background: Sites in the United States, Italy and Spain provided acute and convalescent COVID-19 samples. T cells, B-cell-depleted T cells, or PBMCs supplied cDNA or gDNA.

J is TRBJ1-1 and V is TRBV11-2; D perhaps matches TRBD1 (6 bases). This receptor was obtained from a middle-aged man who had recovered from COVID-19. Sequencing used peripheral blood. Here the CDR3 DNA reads TGTGCCAGCAGCCACCCCAGGGGACAGAACACTGAAGCTTTCTTT. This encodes CASSHPRGQNTEAFF.